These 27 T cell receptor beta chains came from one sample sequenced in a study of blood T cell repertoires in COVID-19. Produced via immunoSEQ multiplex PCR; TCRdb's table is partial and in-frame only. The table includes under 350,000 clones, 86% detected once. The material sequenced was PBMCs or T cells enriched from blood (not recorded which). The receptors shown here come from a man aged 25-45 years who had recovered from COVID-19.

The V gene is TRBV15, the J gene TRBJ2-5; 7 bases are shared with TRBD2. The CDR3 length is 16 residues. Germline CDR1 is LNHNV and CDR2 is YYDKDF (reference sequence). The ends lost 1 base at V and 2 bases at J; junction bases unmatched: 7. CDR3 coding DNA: TGTGCCACCAGCAGAGCTCTAGGCGGGAGTCAAGAGACCCAGTACTTC. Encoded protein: CATSRALGGSQETQYF.

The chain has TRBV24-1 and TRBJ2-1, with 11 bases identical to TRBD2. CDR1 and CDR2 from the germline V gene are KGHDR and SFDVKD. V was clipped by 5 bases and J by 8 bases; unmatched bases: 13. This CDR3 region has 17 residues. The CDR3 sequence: CATSAPTSGTGADEQFF. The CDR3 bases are TGTGCCACCAGTGCCCCGACTAGCGGGACCGGGGCAGATGAGCAGTTCTTC.

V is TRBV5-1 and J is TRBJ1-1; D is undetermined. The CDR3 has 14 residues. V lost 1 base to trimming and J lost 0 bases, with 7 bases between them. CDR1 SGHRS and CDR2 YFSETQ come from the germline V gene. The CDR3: CASSLKELNTEAFF. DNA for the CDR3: TGCGCCAGCAGCTTGAAGGAGCTGAACACTGAAGCTTTCTTT.

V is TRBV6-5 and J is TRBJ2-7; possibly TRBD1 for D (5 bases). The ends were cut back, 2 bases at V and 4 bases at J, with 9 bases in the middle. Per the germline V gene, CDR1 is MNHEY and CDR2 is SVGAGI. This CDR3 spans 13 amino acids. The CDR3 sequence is CASSYLRDYEQYF. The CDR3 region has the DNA TGTGCCAGCAGTTACCTCAGGGATTACGAGCAGTACTTC.

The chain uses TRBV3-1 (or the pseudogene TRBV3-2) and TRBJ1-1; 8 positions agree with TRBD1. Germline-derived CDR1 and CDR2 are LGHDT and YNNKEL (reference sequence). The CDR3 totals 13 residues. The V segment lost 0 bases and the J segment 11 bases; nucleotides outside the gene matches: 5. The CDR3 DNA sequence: TGTGCCAGCAGCCAAGAAGACAGGGGACGGGCTTTCTTT. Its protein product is CASSQEDRGRAFF.

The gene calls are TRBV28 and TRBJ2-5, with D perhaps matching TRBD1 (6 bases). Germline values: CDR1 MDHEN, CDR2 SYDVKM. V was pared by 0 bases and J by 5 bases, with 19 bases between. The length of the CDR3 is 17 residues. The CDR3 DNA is TGTGCCAGCAGTTTATGGATCCCCTCGGACAGTTCGGAGACCCAGTACTTC. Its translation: CASSLWIPSDSSETQYF.

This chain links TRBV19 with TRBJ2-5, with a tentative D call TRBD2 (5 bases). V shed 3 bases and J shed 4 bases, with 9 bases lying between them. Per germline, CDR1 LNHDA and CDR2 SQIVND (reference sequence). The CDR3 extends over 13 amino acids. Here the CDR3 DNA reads TGTGCCAGTAGTATGTCGGCGGGAGAGACCCAGTACTTC. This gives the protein CASSMSAGETQYF.

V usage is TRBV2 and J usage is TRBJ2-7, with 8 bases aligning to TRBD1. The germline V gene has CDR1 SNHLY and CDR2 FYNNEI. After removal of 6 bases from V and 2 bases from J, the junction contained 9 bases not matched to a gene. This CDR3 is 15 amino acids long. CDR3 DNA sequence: TGTGCCAGCAGGCCCGGACAGGGATTACCCTACGAGCAGTACTTC. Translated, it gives CASRPGQGLPYEQYF.

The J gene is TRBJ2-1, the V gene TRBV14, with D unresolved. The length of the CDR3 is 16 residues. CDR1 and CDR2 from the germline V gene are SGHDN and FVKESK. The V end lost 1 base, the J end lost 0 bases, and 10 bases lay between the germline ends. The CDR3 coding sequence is TGTGCCAGCAGCCAAGCAGGCTTAAGCTCCTACAATGAGCAGTTCTTC. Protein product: CASSQAGLSSYNEQFF.

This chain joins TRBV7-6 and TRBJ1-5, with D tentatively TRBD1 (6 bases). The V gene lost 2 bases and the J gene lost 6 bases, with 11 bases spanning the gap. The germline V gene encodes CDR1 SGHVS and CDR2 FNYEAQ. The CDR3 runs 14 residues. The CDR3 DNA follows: TGTGCCAGCAGCTTAACGCAGGGGAGTCAGCCCCAGCATTTT. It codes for CASSLTQGSQPQHF.

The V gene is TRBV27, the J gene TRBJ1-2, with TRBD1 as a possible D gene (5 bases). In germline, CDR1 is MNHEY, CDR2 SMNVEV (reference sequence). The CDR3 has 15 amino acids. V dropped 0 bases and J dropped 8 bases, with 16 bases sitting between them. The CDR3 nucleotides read TGTGCCAGCAGTTTATCGGGAGGGCAGGGTTACGGCTACACCTTC. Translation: CASSLSGGQGYGYTF.

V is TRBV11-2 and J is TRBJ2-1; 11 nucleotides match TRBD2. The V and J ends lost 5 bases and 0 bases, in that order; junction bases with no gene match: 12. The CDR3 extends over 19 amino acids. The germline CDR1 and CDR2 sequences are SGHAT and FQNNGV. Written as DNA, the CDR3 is TGTGCCAGCAGCACTACTCTAGCGGGGGGCATGAGCTCCTACAATGAGCAGTTCTTC. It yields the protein CASSTTLAGGMSSYNEQFF.

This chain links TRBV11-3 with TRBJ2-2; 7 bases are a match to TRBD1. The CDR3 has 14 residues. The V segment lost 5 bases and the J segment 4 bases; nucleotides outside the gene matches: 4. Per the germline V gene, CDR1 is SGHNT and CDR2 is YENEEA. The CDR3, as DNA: TGTGCCAGCAGCCCGGGACAGAGCACCGGGGAGCTGTTTTTT. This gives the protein CASSPGQSTGELFF.

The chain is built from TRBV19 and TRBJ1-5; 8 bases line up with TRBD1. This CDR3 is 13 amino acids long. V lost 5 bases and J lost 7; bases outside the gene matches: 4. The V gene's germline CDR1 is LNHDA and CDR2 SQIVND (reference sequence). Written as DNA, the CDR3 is TGTGCCAGTAGTTACAGGGGGGACCAGCCCCAGCATTTT. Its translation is CASSYRGDQPQHF.

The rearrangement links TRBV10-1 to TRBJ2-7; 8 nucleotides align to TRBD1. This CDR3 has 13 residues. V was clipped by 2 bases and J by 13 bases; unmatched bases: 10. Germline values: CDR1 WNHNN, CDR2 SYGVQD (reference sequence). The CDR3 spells CASSEPGQDLPYF. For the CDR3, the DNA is TGCGCCAGCAGTGAGCCGGGACAGGACCTTCCCTACTTC.

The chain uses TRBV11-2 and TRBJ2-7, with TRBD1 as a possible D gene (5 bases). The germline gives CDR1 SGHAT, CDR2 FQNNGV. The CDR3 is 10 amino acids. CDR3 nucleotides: TGTGCGTCAGGACACTACGAGCAGTACTTC. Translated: CASGHYEQYF.

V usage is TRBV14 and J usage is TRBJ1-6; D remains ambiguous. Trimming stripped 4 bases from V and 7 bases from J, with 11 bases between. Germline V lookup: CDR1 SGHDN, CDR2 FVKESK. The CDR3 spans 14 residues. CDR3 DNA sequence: TGTGCCAGCAGCCCCCGTTTTGAGAATTCACCCCTCCACTTT. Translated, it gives CASSPRFENSPLHF.

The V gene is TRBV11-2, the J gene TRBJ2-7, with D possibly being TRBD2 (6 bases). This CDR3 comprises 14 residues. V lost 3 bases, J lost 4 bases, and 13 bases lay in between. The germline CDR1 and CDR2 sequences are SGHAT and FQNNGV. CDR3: CASSFGTAGYEQYF. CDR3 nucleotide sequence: TGTGCCAGCAGCTTCGGGACGGCGGGATACGAGCAGTACTTC.

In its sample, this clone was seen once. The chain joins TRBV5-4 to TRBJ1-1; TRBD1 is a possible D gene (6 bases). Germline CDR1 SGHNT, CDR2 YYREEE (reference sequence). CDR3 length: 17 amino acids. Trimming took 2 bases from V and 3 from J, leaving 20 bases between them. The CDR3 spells CASSFDGYPTGHTEAFF. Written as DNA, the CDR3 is TGTGCCAGCAGCTTTGACGGATACCCAACAGGGCACACTGAAGCTTTCTTT. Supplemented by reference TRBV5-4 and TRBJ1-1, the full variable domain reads ETGVTQSPTHLIKTRGQQVTLRCSSQSGHNTVSWYQQALGQGPQFIFQYYREEENGRGNFPPRFSGLQFPNYSSELNVNALELDDSALYLCASSFDGYPTGHTEAFFGQGTRLTVV.

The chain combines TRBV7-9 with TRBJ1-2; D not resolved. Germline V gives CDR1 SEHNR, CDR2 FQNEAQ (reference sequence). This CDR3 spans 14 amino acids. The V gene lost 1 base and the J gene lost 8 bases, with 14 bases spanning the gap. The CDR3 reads CASSLGWTGEGYTF. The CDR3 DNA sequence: TGTGCCAGCAGCTTAGGGTGGACGGGAGAGGGCTACACCTTC. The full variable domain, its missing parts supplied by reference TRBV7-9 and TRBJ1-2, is DTGVSQNPRHKITKRGQNVTFRCDPISEHNRLYWYRQTLGQGPEFLTYFQNEAQLEKSRLLSDRFSAERPKGSFSTLEIQRTEQGDSAMYLCASSLGWTGEGYTFGSGTRLTVV.

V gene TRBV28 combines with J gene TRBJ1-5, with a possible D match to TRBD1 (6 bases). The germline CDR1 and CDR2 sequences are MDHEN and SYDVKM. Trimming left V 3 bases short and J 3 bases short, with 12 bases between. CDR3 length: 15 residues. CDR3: CASSLGTRNNQPQHF. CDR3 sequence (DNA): TGTGCCAGCAGTTTGGGGACAAGGAACAATCAGCCCCAGCATTTT.

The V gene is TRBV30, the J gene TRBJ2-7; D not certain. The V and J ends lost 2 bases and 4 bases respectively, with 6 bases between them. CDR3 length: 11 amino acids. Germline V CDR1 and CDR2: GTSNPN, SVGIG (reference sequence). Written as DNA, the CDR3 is TGTGCCTGGAGTACAGAATACGAGCAGTACTTC. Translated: CAWSTEYEQYF.

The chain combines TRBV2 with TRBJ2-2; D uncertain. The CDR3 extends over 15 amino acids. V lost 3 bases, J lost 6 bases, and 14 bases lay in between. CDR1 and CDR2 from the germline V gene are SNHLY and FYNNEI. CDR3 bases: TGTGCCAGCAGTGAGTACCCCACAGTTGCCGGGGAGCTGTTTTTT. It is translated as CASSEYPTVAGELFF. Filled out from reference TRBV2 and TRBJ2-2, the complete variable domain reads EPEVTQTPSHQVTQMGQEVILRCVPISNHLYFYWYRQILGQKVEFLVSFYNNEISEKSEIFDDQFSVERPDGSNFTLKIRSTKLEDSAMYFCASSEYPTVAGELFFGEGSRLTVL.

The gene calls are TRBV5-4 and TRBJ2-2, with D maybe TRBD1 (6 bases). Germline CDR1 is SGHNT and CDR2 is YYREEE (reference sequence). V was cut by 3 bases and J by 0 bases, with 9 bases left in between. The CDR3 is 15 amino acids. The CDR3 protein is CASSWGHPNTGELFF. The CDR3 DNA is TGTGCCAGCAGCTGGGGACATCCGAACACCGGGGAGCTGTTTTTT.

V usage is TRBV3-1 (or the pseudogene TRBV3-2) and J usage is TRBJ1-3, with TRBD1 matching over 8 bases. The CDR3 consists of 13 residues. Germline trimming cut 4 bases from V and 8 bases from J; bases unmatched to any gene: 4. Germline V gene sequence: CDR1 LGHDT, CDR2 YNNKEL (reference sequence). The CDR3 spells CASSRTGGDTIYF. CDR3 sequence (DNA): TGTGCCAGCAGCCGCACAGGGGGTGACACCATATATTTT.

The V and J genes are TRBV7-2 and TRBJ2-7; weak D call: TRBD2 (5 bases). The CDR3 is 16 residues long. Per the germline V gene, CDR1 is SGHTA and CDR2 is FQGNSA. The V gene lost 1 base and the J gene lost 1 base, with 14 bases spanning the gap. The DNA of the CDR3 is TGTGCCAGCAGCTTAGTGAGGGTCACTAGGTCCTACGAGCAGTACTTC. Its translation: CASSLVRVTRSYEQYF.

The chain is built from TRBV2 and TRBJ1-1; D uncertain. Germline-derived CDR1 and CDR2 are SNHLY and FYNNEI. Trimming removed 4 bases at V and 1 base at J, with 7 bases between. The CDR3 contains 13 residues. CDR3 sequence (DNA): TGTGCCAGCAGTGTAGAATCGAACACTGAAGCTTTCTTT. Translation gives CASSVESNTEAFF.